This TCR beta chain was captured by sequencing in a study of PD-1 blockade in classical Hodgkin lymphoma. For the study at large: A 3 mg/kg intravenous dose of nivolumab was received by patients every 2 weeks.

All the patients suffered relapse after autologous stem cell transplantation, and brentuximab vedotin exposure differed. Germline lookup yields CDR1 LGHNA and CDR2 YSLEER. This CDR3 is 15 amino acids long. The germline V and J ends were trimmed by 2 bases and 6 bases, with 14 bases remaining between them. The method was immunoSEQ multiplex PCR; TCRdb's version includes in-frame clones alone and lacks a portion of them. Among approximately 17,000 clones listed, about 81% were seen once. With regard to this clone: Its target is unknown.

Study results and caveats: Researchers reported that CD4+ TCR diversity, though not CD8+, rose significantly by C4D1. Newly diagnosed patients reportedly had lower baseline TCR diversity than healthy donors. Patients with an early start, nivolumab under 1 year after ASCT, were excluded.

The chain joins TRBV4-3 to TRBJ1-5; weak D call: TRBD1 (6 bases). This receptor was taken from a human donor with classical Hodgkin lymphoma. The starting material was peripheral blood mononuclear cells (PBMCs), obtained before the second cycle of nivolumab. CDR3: CASSQWDTGSQPQHF. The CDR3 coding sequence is TGCGCCAGCAGCCAATGGGACACAGGGAGTCAGCCCCAGCATTTT.